The 4 T cell receptor beta chains below were found in one sample sequenced in a study of T cells in Graves' hyperthyroidism and ophthalmopathy. What was amplified from RNA transcripts were TCR beta CDR3 regions. HTBI primers were used for first-round RT-PCR of the TCR CDR3. From the multiplex PCR reads, TCRdb called clonotypes with MiXCR, one entry per CDR3 protein. The data hold approximately 410,000 distinct CDR3 sequences, with about 15% observed a single time. The sample comprised blood. The receptors come from a man younger than 30 with Graves' ophthalmopathy.

This clonotype was observed many times. J is TRBJ2-5 and V is TRBV27; weak D call: TRBD2 (7 bases). The CDR3 is 14 residues long. Germline loops: CDR1 MNHEY, CDR2 SMNVEV (reference sequence). V gave up 0 bases and J gave up 5 bases, with 10 bases separating them. CDR3 protein: CASSLSGGHETQYF. CDR3 nucleotides: TGTGCCAGCAGTTTATCGGGGGGGCATGAGACCCAGTACTTC.

V and J are TRBV7-8 and TRBJ2-2; D possibly uses TRBD1 or TRBD2 (5 bases each). With 10 bases removed from V and 7 bases from J, the gap between germline ends came to 16 bases. The germline V gene encodes CDR1 SGHVS and CDR2 FQNEAQ. The CDR3 contains 13 residues. The CDR3 sequence: CATRDGEGGELFF. CDR3 in DNA: TGTGCCACACGGGACGGGGAAGGCGGGGAGCTGTTTTTT.

This clonotype has a handful of counts. The chain employs TRBV9 and TRBJ1-5, with 7 bases that match TRBD1. Germline loops: CDR1 SGDLS, CDR2 YYNGEE. There are 20 residues in the CDR3. V shed 3 bases and J 0 bases; nucleotides not matched to a gene: 18. The CDR3 DNA reads as TGTGCCAGCAGCGCCGAAGAGGGGACCTCAGGGGGATATAGCAATCAGCCCCAGCATTTT. Its translation: CASSAEEGTSGGYSNQPQHF.

This clonotype was seen at least ten times. The chain couples TRBV7-7 to TRBJ2-7; no clear D gene. Germline lookup yields CDR1 SSHAT and CDR2 FNYEAQ (reference sequence). CDR3 length: 11 amino acids. The CDR3 nucleotides read TGTGCTATATCAGACGGAGTCGAGCAGTACTTC. Protein sequence: CAISDGVEQYF.